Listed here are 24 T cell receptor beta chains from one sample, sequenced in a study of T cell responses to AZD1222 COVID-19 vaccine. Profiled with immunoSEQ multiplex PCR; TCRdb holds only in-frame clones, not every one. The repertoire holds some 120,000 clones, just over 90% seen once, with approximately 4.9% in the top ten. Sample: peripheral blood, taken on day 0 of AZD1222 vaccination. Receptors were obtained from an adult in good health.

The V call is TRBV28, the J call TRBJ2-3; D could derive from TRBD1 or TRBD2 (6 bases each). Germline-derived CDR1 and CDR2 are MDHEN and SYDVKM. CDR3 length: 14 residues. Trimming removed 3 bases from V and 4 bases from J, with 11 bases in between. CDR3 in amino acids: CASSFGGGSDTQYF. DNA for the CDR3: TGTGCCAGCAGTTTTGGAGGGGGTTCAGATACGCAGTATTTT.

The DNA of the CDR3 is TGTGCCAGTAGTATCGGACAGGGGAGGAATGAGCAGTTCTTC. Translation gives CASSIGQGRNEQFF. This sequence joins TRBV19 and TRBJ2-1, with 9 bases matching TRBD1. The CDR3 totals 14 residues. Unmatched junction bases numbered 4, after V lost 3 bases and J lost 7 bases. Germline CDR1 reads LNHDA; CDR2 reads SQIVND (reference sequence).

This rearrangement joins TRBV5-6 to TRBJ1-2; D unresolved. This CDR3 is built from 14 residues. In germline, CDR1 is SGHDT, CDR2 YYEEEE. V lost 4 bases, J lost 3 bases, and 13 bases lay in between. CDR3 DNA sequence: TGTGCCAGCAGCCCTGACGGGATTTACTATGGCTACACCTTC. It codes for CASSPDGIYYGYTF.

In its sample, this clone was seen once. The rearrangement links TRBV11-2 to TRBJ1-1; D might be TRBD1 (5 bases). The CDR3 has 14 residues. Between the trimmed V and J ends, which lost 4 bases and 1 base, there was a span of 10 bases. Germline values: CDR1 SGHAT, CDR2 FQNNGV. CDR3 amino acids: CASSYDSGNTEAFF. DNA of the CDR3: TGTGCCAGCAGCTACGACAGTGGGAACACTGAAGCTTTCTTT.

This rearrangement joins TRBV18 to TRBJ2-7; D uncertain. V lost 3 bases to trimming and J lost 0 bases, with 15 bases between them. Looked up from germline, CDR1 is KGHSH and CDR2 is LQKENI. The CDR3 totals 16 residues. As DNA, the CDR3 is TGTGCCAGCTCACCTGGTTTTGGGCGAAGCTCCTACGAGCAGTACTTC. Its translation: CASSPGFGRSSYEQYF.

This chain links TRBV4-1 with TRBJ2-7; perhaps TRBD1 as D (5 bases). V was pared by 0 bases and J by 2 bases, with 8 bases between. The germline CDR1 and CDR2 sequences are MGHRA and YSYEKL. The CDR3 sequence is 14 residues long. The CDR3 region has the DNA TGCGCCAGCAGCCAAGATCAGGGTACCTACGAGCAGTACTTC. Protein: CASSQDQGTYEQYF.

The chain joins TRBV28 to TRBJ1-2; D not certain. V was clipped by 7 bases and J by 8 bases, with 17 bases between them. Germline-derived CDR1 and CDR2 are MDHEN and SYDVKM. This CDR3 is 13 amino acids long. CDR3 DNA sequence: TGTGCCAGCACCATGAGGCCAGTCGGGGGCTACACCTTC. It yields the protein CASTMRPVGGYTF.

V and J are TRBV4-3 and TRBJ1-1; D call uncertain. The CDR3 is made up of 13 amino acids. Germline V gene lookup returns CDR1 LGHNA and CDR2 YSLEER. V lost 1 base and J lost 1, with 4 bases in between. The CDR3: CASSQAKNTEAFF. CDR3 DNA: TGCGCCAGCAGCCAAGCGAAGAACACTGAAGCTTTCTTT.

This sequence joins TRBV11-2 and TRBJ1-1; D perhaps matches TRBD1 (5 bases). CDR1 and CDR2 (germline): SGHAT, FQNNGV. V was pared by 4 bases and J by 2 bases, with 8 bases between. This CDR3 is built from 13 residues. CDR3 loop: CASSWGGNTEAFF. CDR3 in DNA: TGTGCCAGCAGCTGGGGGGGAAACACTGAAGCTTTCTTT.

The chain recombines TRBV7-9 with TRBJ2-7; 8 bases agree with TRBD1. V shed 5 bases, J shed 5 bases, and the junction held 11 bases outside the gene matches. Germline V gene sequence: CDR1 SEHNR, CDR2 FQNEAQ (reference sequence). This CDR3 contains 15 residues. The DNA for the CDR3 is TGTGCCAGCAGCCTCCCAGGACAGGGCCTCGACGAGCAGTACTTC. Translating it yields CASSLPGQGLDEQYF.

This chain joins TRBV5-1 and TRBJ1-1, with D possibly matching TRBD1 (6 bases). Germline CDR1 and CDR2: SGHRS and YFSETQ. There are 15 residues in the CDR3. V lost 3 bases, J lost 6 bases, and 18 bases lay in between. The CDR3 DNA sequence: TGCGCCAGCAGCTCAGGGACACCTTTATTATCTGAAGCTTTCTTT. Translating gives CASSSGTPLLSEAFF.

In nucleotides, the CDR3 is TGTGCCAGCTCACGAGGGTACTACGAGCAGTACTTC. This encodes CASSRGYYEQYF. The gene calls are TRBV18 and TRBJ2-7; tentatively, D is TRBD2 (5 bases). CDR3 length: 12 amino acids. Trimming took 4 bases from V and 3 from J, leaving 7 bases between them. Germline CDR1 and CDR2: KGHSH and LQKENI.

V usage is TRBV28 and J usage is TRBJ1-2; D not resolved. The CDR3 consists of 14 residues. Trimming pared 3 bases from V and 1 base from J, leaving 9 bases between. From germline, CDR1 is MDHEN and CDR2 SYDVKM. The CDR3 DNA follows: TGTGCCAGCAGTTTGGGGAATGGTAACTATGGCTACACCTTC. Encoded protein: CASSLGNGNYGYTF.

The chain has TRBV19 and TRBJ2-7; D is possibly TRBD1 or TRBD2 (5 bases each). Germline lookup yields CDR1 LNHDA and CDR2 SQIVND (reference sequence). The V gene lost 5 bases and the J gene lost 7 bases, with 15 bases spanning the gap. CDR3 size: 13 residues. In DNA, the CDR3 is TGTGCCAGTAGTCTGGGACCAAACTTAGAGCAGTACTTC. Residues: CASSLGPNLEQYF.

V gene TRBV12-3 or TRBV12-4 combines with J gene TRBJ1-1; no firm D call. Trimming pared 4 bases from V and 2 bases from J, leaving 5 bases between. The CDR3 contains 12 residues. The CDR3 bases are TGTGCCAGCAGTTACGGAAACACTGAAGCTTTCTTT. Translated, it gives CASSYGNTEAFF.

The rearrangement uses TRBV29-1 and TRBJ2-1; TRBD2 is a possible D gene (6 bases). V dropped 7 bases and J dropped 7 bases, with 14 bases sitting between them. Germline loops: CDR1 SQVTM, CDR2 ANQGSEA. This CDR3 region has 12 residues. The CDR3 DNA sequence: TGCAGCGCCCGGCGGGGTCAAAATGAGCAGTTCTTC. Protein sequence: CSARRGQNEQFF.

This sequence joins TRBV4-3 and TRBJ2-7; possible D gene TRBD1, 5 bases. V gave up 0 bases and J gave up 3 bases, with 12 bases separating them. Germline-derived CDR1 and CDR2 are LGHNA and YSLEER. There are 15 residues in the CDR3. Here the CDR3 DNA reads TGCGCCAGCAGCCAAGATATCAGTGACAGCTACGAGCAGTACTTC. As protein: CASSQDISDSYEQYF.

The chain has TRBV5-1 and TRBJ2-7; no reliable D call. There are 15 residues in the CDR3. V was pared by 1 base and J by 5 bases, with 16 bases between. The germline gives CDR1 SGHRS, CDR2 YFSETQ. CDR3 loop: CASSLPAVRFDEQYF. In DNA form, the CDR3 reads TGCGCCAGCAGCTTGCCGGCGGTCCGGTTCGACGAGCAGTACTTC.

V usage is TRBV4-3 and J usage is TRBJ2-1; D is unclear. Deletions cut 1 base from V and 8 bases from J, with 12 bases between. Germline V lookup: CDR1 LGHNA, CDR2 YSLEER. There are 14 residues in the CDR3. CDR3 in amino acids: CASSQGLGSDEQFF. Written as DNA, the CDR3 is TGCGCCAGCAGCCAAGGACTGGGCAGCGATGAGCAGTTCTTC.

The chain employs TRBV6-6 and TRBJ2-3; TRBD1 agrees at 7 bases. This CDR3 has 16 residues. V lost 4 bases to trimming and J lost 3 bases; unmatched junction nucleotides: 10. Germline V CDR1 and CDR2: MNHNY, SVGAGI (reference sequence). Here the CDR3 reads CASSSFDRDGTDTQYF. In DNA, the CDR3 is TGTGCCAGCAGTTCCTTCGACAGGGATGGGACAGATACGCAGTATTTT.

The CDR3 DNA sequence: TGTGCCTGGATGGGGGGTAATTCACCCCTCCACTTT. Protein: CAWMGGNSPLHF. This chain links TRBV30 with TRBJ1-6, with D tentatively TRBD1 (5 bases). Trimming shortened V by 4 bases and J by 6 bases, and 7 bases separated the two germline ends. This CDR3 has 12 residues. Germline CDR1 is GTSNPN and CDR2 is SVGIG (reference sequence).

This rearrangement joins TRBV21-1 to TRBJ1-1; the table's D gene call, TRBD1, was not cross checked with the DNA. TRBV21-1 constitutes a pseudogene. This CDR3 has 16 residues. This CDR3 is CASSERDRGPNTEAFF. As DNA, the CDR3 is TGTGCCAGCAGCGAGAGAGACAGGGGACCCAACACTGAAGCTTTCTTT.

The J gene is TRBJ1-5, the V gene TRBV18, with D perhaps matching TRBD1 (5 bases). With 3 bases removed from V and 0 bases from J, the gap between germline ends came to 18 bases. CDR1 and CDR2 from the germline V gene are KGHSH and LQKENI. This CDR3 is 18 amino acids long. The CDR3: CASSPGLGVVDSNQPQHF. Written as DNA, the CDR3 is TGTGCCAGCTCACCGGGGTTAGGGGTGGTTGATAGCAATCAGCCCCAGCATTTT. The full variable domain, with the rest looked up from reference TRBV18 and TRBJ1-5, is NAGVMQNPRHLVRRRGQEARLRCSPMKGHSHVYWYRQLPEEGLKFMVYLQKENIIDESGMPKERFSAEFPKEGPSILRIQQVVRGDSAAYFCASSPGLGVVDSNQPQHFGDGTRLSIL.

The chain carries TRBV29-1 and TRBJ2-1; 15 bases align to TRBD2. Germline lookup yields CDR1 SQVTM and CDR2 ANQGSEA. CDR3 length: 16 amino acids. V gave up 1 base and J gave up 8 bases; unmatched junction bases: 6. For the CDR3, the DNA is TGCAGCGTTGAAGGGACTAGCGGGGGGGCCGGTGATGAGCAGTTCTTC. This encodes CSVEGTSGGAGDEQFF.